Listed below are T cell receptor beta chains from one sample, sequenced in a study of cytomegalovirus exposure and HLA in healthy donors. Assay used: immunoSEQ multiplex PCR; TCRdb lists only in-frame clones, some missing. The sample records about 160,000 clones, over 65% being singletons. The sequencing sample was made of PBMCs. Source of these receptors: a man aged 40-49 years in good health and CMV-seropositive. The CDR3 runs from the conserved cysteine through the conserved F or W. A D gene is named only where the DNA matches it firmly. Only some rows state a clone size, as once, few, many or a class for expanded clones.

>TRBV19|TRBJ2-7|-|-
TGTGCCAGTAGTACCCGACAGGGAGGTCGTAACGAGCAGTACTTC
CASSTRQGGRNEQYF
>TRBV18|TRBJ1-6|-|-
TGTGCCAGCTCACCAGGGGGGGGGAGGAACTCACCCCTCCACTTT
CASSPGGGRNSPLHF
>TRBV30|TRBJ1-1|-|-
TGTGCCTGGAGTGGACAGTACGGGACTGAAGCTTTCTTT
CAWSGQYGTEAFF
>TRBV5-1|TRBJ2-7|few|TRBD1
TGCGCCAGCAGCTTACACGCGGGACAGGGGGACTACGAGCAGTACTTC
CASSLHAGQGDYEQYF
>TRBV2|TRBJ1-2|-|-
TGTGCCAGCAGCCCAGGGGTGTCCCTAAATGGCTACACCTTC
CASSPGVSLNGYTF
>TRBV28|TRBJ2-5|few|-
TGTGCCAGCAGACAGGGCCCCGAAGAGACCCAGTACTTC
CASRQGPEETQYF
>TRBV7-9|TRBJ2-7|-|-
TGTGCCAGCAGGGGGGCGGGGGCCCACGAGCAGTACTTC
CASRGAGAHEQYF
>TRBV27|TRBJ2-1|few|TRBD2
TGTGCCAGCAGTTTTCTTTCGGGGGGGTATAATGAGCAGTTCTTC
CASSFLSGGYNEQFF
>TRBV7-9|TRBJ2-5|-|-
TGTGCCAGCAGCTTAGGGCTGGGCAGCCAAGAGACCCAGTACTTC
CASSLGLGSQETQYF
>TRBV5-8|TRBJ2-7|-|TRBD1
TGTGCCAGCAGCCGGGGACAGGGGTACGACGAGCAGTACTTC
CASSRGQGYDEQYF
>TRBV6-1|TRBJ2-7|-|-
TGTGCCAGCAGTGACGGGAGCGAGCAGTACTTC
CASSDGSEQYF
>TRBV15|TRBJ1-1|-|-
TGTGCCACCAGCAGAGACAGGGGTTCGAACACTGAAGCTTTCTTT
CATSRDRGSNTEAFF
>TRBV19|TRBJ2-7|-|-
TGTGCCAGTAGTGAAACAGGGTTCCACGAGCAGTACTTC
CASSETGFHEQYF
>TRBV20-1|TRBJ1-1|-|-
TGCAGTGCTATCCTTAACACTGAAGCTTTCTTT
CSAILNTEAFF
>TRBV21-1|TRBJ2-7|-|-
TGTGCCAGCAGCAAAGAGCTGGACACCACCTACGAGCAGTACTTC
CASSKELDTTYEQYF
>TRBV2|TRBJ2-1|-|TRBD1
TGTGCCAGCACCCCAGGGGGCCTACGGGATGTGGGCTACAATGAGCAGTTCTTC
CASTPGGLRDVGYNEQFF
>TRBV7-9|TRBJ2-3|-|TRBD2
TGTGCCAGCAGCTTGACTAGCGGACGCACAGATACGCAGTATTTT
CASSLTSGRTDTQYF
>TRBV2|TRBJ1-4|-|TRBD1
TGTGCCAGCAGTGACGGGACAGGGGGCGTATTGGGTGAAAAACTGTTTTTT
CASSDGTGGVLGEKLFF
>TRBV9|TRBJ2-3|-|-
TGTGCCAGCAGCCCCGGAGGGGCCCGCACAGATACGCAGTATTTT
CASSPGGARTDTQYF
>TRBV28|TRBJ2-7|-|-
TGTGCCAGCAGTTTAGGCGCAGGCCCCTACGAGCAGTACTTC
CASSLGAGPYEQYF
>TRBV27|TRBJ2-1|-|TRBD2
TGTGCCAGCAGTTCCCGGACTAGCGGTACCTACTACAATGAGCAGTTCTTC
CASSSRTSGTYYNEQFF
>TRBV7-2|TRBJ2-5|-|TRBD1
TGTGCCAGCAGCGTCCCGCCGGGGGACAGGGGCCTTGTAGAGACCCAGTACTTC
CASSVPPGDRGLVETQYF
>TRBV30|TRBJ1-5|few|-
TGTGCCTGGAGTGTAGCGGGGGCCGGTCAGCCCCAGCATTTT
CAWSVAGAGQPQHF
>TRBV6-5|TRBJ1-1|-|TRBD1
TGTGCCAGCAGTCCCTACAGGGGCGGGAACACTGAAGCTTTCTTT
CASSPYRGGNTEAFF
>TRBV15|TRBJ2-7|-|-
TGTGCCACCAGCCCGCAGGGACTTTCCTACGAGCAGTACTTC
CATSPQGLSYEQYF